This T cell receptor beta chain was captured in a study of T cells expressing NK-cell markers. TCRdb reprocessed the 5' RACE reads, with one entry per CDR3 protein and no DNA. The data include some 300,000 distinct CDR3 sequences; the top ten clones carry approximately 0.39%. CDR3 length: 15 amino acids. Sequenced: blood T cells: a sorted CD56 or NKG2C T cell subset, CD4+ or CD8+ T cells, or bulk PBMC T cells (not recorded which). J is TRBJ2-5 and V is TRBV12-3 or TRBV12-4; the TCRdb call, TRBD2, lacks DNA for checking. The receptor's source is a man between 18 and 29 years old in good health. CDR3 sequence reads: CASSPWAARGETQYF.